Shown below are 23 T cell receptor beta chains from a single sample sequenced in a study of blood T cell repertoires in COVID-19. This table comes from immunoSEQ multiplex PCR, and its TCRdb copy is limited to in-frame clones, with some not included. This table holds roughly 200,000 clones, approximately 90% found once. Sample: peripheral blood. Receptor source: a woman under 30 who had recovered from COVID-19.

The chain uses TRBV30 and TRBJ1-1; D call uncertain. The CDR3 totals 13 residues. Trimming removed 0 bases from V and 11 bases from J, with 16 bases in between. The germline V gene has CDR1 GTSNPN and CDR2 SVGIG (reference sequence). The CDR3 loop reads CAWSVGSGGLAFF. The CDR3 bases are TGTGCCTGGAGTGTTGGCAGCGGAGGTCTGGCTTTCTTT.

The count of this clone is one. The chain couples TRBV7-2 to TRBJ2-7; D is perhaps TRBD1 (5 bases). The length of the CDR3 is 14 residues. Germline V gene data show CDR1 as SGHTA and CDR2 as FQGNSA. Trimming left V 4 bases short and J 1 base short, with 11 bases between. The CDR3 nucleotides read TGTGCCAGCAGCTCGGTCGACAGTTCCTACGAGCAGTACTTC. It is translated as CASSSVDSSYEQYF.

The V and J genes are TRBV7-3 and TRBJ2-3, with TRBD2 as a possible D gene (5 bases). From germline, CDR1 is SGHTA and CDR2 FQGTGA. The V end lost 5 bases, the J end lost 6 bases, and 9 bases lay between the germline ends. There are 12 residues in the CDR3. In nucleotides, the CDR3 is TGTGCCAGCAGCCCTGGACTTGATACGCAGTATTTT. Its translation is CASSPGLDTQYF.

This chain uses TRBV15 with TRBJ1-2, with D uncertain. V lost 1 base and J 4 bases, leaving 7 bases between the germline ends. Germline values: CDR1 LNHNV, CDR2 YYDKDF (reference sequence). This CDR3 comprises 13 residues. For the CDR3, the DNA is TGTGCCACCAGCAGAGGGCAGTTCTATGGCTACACCTTC. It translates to CATSRGQFYGYTF.

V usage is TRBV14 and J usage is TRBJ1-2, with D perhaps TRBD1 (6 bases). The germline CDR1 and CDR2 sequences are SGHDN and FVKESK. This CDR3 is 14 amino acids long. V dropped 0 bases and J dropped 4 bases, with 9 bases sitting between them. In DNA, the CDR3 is TGTGCCAGCAGCCAAGAAGGGGGATCCTATGGCTACACCTTC. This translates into CASSQEGGSYGYTF.

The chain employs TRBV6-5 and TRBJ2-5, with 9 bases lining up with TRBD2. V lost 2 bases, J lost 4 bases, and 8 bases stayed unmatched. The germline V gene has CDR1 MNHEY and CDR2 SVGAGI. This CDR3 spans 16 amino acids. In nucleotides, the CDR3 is TGTGCCAGCAGTTACATCGCGGGAGGGTTAGGAGAGACCCAGTACTTC. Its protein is CASSYIAGGLGETQYF.

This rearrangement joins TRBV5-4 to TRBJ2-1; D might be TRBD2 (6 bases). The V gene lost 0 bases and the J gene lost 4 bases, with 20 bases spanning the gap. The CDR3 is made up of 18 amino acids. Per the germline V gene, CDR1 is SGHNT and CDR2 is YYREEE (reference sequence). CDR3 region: CASSLATRSGDIYNEQFF. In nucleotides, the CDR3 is TGTGCCAGCAGCTTGGCAACGAGGTCGGGAGACATATACAATGAGCAGTTCTTC. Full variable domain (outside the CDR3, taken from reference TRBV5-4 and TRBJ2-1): ETGVTQSPTHLIKTRGQQVTLRCSSQSGHNTVSWYQQALGQGPQFIFQYYREEENGRGNFPPRFSGLQFPNYSSELNVNALELDDSALYLCASSLATRSGDIYNEQFFGPGTRLTVL.

The CDR3 spells CASKKYGGRGNTGELFF. As DNA, the CDR3 is TGTGCCAGCAAAAAATACGGCGGGAGGGGGAACACCGGGGAGCTGTTTTTT. The gene calls are TRBV3-1 (or the pseudogene TRBV3-2) and TRBJ2-2; 9 bases are shared with TRBD2. The trim removed 7 bases at V and 1 base at J, leaving 10 bases unmatched. The germline V gene has CDR1 LGHDT and CDR2 YNNKEL (reference sequence). The CDR3 is made up of 17 amino acids.

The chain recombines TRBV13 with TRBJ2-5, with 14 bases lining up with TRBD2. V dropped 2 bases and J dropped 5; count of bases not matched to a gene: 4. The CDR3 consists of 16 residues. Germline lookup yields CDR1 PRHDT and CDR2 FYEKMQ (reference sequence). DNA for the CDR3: TGTGCCAGCAGCTTACGGACTAGCGGGAGGAGGGAGACCCAGTACTTC. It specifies CASSLRTSGRRETQYF. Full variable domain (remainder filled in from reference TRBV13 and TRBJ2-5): AAGVIQSPRHLIKEKRETATLKCYPIPRHDTVYWYQQGPGQDPQFLISFYEKMQSDKGSIPDRFSAQQFSDYHSELNMSSLELGDSALYFCASSLRTSGRRETQYFGPGTRLLVL.

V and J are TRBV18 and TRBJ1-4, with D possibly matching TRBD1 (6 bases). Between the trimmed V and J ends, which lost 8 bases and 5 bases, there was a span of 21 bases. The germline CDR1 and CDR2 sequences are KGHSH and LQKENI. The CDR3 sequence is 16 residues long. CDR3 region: CASQKDIATGNEKLFF. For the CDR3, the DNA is TGTGCCAGCCAAAAAGATATTGCTACAGGGAATGAAAAACTGTTTTTT.

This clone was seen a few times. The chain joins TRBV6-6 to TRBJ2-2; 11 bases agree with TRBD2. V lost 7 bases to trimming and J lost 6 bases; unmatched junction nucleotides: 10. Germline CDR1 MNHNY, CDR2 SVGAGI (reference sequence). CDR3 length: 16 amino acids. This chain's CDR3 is CASTTGGLAAAGELFF. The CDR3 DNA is TGTGCCAGCACGACGGGGGGACTAGCGGCAGCCGGGGAGCTGTTTTTT.

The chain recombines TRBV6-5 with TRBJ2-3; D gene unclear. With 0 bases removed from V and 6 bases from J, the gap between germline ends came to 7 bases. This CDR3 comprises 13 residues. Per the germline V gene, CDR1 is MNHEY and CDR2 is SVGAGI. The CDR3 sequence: CASSYSVGDTQYF. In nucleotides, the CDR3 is TGTGCCAGCAGTTACTCGGTCGGGGATACGCAGTATTTT.

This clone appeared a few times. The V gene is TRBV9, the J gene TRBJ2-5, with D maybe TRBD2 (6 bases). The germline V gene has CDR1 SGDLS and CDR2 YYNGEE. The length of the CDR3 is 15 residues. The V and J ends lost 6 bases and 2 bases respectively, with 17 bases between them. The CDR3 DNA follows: TGTGCCAGCAACCTGCGGGGCAGTGAACAAGAGACCCAGTACTTC. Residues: CASNLRGSEQETQYF.

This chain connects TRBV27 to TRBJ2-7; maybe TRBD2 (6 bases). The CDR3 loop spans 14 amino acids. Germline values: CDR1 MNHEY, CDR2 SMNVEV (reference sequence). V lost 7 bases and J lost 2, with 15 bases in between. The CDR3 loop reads CASNPLDYPYEQYF. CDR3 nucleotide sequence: TGTGCCAGCAACCCTTTGGACTACCCCTACGAGCAGTACTTC.

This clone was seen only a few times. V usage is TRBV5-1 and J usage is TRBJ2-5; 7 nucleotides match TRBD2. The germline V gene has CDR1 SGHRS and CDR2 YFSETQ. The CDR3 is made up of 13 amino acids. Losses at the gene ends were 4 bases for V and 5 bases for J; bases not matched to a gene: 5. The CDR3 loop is CASSPRGEETQYF. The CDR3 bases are TGCGCCAGCAGCCCTCGGGGGGAGGAGACCCAGTACTTC.

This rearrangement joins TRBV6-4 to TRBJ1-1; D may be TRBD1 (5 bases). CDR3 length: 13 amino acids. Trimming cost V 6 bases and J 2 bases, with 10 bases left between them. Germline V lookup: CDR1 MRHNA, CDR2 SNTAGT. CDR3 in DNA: TGTGCCAGCAGGGGCAGGGAAAACACTGAAGCTTTCTTT. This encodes CASRGRENTEAFF.

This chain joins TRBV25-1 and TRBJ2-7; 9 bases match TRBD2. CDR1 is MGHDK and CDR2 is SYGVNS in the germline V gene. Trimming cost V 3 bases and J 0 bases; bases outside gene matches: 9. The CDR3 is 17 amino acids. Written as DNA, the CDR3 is TGTGCCAGCAGTGATGAGGTTCAGCGGGAGGACTCCTACGAGCAGTACTTC. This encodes CASSDEVQREDSYEQYF.

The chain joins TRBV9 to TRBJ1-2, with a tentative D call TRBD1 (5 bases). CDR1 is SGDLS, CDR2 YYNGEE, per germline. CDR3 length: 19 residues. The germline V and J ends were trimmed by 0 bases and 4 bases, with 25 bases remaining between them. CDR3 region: CASSVAGGGHGMAPYGYTF. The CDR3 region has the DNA TGTGCCAGCAGCGTAGCGGGGGGAGGACATGGGATGGCGCCCTATGGCTACACCTTC.

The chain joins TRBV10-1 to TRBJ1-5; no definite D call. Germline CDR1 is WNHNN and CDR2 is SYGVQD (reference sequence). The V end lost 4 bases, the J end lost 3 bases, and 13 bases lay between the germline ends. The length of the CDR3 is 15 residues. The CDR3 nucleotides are TGCGCCAGCAGTGGACTTTATAATAACAATCAGCCCCAGCATTTT. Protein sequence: CASSGLYNNNQPQHF.

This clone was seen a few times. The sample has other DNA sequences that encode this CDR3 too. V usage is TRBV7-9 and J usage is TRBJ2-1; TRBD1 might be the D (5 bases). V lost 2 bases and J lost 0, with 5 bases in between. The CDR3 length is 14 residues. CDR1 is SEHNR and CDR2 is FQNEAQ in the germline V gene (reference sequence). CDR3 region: CASSLQGSYNEQFF. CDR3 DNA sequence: TGTGCCAGCAGCTTACAGGGCTCCTACAATGAGCAGTTCTTC.

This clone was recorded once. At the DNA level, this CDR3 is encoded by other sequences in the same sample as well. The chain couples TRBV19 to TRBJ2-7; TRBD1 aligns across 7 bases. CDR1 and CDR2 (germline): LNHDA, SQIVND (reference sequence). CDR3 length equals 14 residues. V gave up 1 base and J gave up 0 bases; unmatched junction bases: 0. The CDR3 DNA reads TGTGCCAGTAGTATAGGACAGGGCTCCTACGAGCAGTACTTC. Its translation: CASSIGQGSYEQYF.

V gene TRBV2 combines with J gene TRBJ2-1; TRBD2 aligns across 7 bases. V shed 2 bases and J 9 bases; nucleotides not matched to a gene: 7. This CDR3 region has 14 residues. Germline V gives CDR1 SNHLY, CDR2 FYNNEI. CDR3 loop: CASSEKWGGSEQFF. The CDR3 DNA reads TGTGCCAGCAGTGAAAAGTGGGGCGGGAGTGAGCAGTTCTTC.

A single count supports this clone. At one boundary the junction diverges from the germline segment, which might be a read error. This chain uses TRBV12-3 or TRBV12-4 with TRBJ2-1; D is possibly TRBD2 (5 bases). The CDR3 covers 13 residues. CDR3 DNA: TGTGCCAGCACTTTAGGACTTAACAATGAGCAGTTCTTC. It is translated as CASTLGLNNEQFF.